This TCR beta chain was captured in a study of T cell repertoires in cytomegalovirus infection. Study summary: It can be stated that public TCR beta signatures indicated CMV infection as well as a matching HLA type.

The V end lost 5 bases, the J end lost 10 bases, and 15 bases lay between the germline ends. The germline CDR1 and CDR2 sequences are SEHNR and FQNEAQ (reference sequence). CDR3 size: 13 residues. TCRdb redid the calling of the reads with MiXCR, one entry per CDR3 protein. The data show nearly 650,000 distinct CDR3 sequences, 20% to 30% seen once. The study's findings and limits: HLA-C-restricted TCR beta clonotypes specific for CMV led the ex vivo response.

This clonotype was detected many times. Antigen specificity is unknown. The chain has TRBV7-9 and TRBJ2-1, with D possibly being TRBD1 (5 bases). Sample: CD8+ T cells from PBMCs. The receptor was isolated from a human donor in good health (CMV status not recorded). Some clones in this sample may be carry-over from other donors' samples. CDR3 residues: CASSPQTGREQFF. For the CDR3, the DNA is TGTGCCAGCAGCCCCCAAACAGGCCGCGAGCAGTTCTTC.